This T cell receptor beta chain emerged from a study of T-cell reconstitution after alpha-beta-depleted transplantation in children. Germline V gene sequence: CDR1 DFQATT, CDR2 SNEGSKA (reference sequence). Trimming cost V 2 bases and J 1 base, with 8 bases left between them. The CDR3 loop spans 13 amino acids. Unique molecular identifiers were incorporated during preparation of the TCRbeta library. TCRdb processed the PCR reads anew with MiXCR; each CDR3 protein has one entry. The profile shows about 400,000 distinct CDR3 sequences, more than 10% of them singletons. This TCR was recovered from a human donor who donated a stem cell graft to a child with Fanconi anemia. V is TRBV20-1 and J is TRBJ1-1, with D uncertain. The source was PBMCs, collected from the stem cell graft. CDR3 sequence (DNA): TGCAGTGCTAGAAAGATTGAGAACACTGAAGCTTTCTTT. Protein: CSARKIENTEAFF.